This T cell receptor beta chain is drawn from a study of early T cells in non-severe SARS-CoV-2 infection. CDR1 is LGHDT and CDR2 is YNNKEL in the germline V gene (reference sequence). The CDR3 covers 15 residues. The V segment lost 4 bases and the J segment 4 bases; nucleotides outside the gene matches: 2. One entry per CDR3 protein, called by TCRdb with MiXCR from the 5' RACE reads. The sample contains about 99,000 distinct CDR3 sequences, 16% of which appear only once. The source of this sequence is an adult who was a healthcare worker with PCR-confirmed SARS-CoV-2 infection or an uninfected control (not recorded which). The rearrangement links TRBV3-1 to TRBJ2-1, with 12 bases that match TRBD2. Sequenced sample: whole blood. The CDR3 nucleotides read TGTGCCAGCAGCCGGGGGACTAGCGGGTACAATGAGCAGTTCTTC. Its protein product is CASSRGTSGYNEQFF.